Below are 20 T cell receptor beta chains sequenced from a single sample in a study of Graves' ophthalmopathy and Graves' hyperthyroidism. Amplification from RNA transcripts yielded the TCR beta CDR3 regions. HTBI-primed RT-PCR formed the first round, and a multiplex PCR formed the second. TCRdb reprocessed the multiplex PCR reads via MiXCR and lists one record per CDR3 protein. The sample lists hundreds of thousands of distinct CDR3 sequences, about 20% occurring once. Sequencing was carried out using peripheral blood. These receptors all come from a young woman with stable Graves' hyperthyroidism. Some clones in this sample may be carry-over from other donors' samples.

V usage is TRBV5-1 and J usage is TRBJ2-5, with 10 bases aligning to TRBD2. The CDR3 is made up of 15 amino acids. Germline V gives CDR1 SGHRS, CDR2 YFSETQ. With 4 bases clipped from V and 1 base from J, the junction kept 4 bases outside the gene matches. The CDR3 sequence: CASSILAGFQETQYF. The CDR3 DNA reads as TGCGCCAGCAGCATACTAGCGGGGTTCCAAGAGACCCAGTACTTC.

This clonotype occurred many times. This sequence joins TRBV12-3 or TRBV12-4 and TRBJ2-7, with D possibly TRBD2 on 6 matching bases. V gave up 6 bases and J gave up 3 bases, with 9 bases separating them. CDR3 length: 12 amino acids. The CDR3 here is CASRYGSYEQYF. The CDR3, as DNA: TGTGCCAGCAGATACGGGAGCTACGAGCAGTACTTC.

The chain has TRBV12-3 or TRBV12-4 and TRBJ1-1, with D possibly matching TRBD1 (6 bases). The CDR3 is 18 amino acids. Trimming removed 5 bases at V and 1 base at J, with 23 bases between. This CDR3 is CASSLLLVRDNRNTEAFF. DNA for the CDR3: TGTGCCAGCAGTCTCCTGCTCGTCCGGGACAATCGGAACACTGAAGCTTTCTTT.

This clonotype showed up many times. V and J are TRBV6-5 and TRBJ2-5, with a weak D call TRBD1 (6 bases). The V gene's germline CDR1 is MNHEY and CDR2 SVGAGI. The CDR3 runs to 14 residues. V was trimmed by 7 bases and J by 1 base, leaving 13 bases between them. The CDR3 nucleotides are TGTGCCAGCAAGAAGGGGGAACTCCAAGAGACCCAGTACTTC. It yields the protein CASKKGELQETQYF.

This clonotype was detected ten times or more. The chain uses TRBV28 and TRBJ1-1; tentative D call: TRBD1 (5 bases). The length of the CDR3 is 18 residues. Trimming cost V 1 base and J 4 bases, with 22 bases left between them. Germline V lookup: CDR1 MDHEN, CDR2 SYDVKM. Here the CDR3 DNA reads TGTGCCAGCAGTTTATATTTCCCTGCTCGGGGCGGAGGCACTGAAGCTTTCTTT. Translating it yields CASSLYFPARGGGTEAFF.

The table lists this clonotype with many counts. This chain links TRBV10-2 with TRBJ2-5; D possibly matches TRBD1 or TRBD2 (6 bases each). The CDR3 totals 15 residues. Looked up from germline, CDR1 is WSHSY and CDR2 is SAAADI. Deletions cut 4 bases from V and 5 bases from J, with 17 bases between. CDR3 DNA: TGCGCCAGCAGTGTCGATCCGGGGGCAGGGGAGACCCAGTACTTC. The encoded protein is CASSVDPGAGETQYF.

This clonotype was seen ten or more times. This chain connects TRBV3-1 to TRBJ2-5; D is possibly TRBD1 or TRBD2 (5 bases each). The CDR3 loop spans 14 amino acids. Germline CDR1 LGHDT, CDR2 YNNKEL (reference sequence). Trimming left V 4 bases short and J 7 bases short, with 16 bases between. Here the CDR3 DNA reads TGTGCCAGCAGCCCGGGACCGTTGGAAGGGACCCAGTACTTC. Its translation is CASSPGPLEGTQYF.

This clonotype has at least ten counts. This chain uses TRBV30 with TRBJ1-2; the D is unclear. The germline V gene encodes CDR1 GTSNPN and CDR2 SVGIG (reference sequence). This CDR3 has 12 residues. The V end lost 3 bases, the J end lost 3 bases, and 8 bases lay between the germline ends. DNA of the CDR3: TGTGCCTGGAGATTGAATGACTATGGCTACACCTTC. This translates into CAWRLNDYGYTF.

V and J are TRBV2 and TRBJ2-5; no definite D call. Germline V gives CDR1 SNHLY, CDR2 FYNNEI. V lost 10 bases to trimming and J lost 2 bases, with 14 bases between them. The CDR3 totals 13 residues. The CDR3 reads CATTSGRQETQYF. CDR3 nucleotides: TGTGCCACCACTTCAGGCAGACAAGAGACCCAGTACTTC.

This clonotype was detected ten times or more. CDR3 protein: CATSATGQKNIQYF. DNA of the CDR3: TGTGCCACCAGTGCAACGGGACAGAAAAACATTCAGTACTTC. The rearrangement joins TRBV24-1 to TRBJ2-4, with 7 bases aligning to TRBD1. The V gene's germline CDR1 is KGHDR and CDR2 SFDVKD. The V and J ends lost 5 bases and 4 bases, in that order; junction bases with no gene match: 4. The CDR3 length is 14 residues.

This clonotype has just a few counts. The gene calls are TRBV27 and TRBJ2-7; perhaps TRBD1 as D (5 bases). The ends were cut back, 6 bases at V and 5 bases at J, with 20 bases in the middle. Germline CDR1 and CDR2: MNHEY and SMNVEV (reference sequence). The CDR3 has 15 residues. The CDR3 bases are TGTGCCAGCAGCCGTAGAAGTGGGGCTGTAGACGAGCAGTACTTC. Its protein product is CASSRRSGAVDEQYF.

The chain couples TRBV6-1 to TRBJ1-2; weak D call: TRBD1 (6 bases). CDR3 size: 13 residues. V was shortened by 6 bases and J by 8 bases, with 16 bases between the two germline ends. Germline assignment: CDR1 MNHNS and CDR2 SASEGT. The CDR3 spells CASRVTGRGGYTF. CDR3 DNA: TGTGCCAGCAGAGTAACAGGGCGGGGCGGCTACACCTTC.

This clonotype was counted at least ten times. The gene calls are TRBV20-1 and TRBJ2-7; D perhaps matches TRBD2 (5 bases). CDR1 and CDR2 (germline): DFQATT, SNEGSKA (reference sequence). This CDR3 comprises 14 residues. Trimming removed 6 bases at V and 0 bases at J, with 15 bases between. Here the CDR3 reads CSAQRTGSSYEQYF. CDR3 coding DNA: TGCAGTGCCCAGAGGACGGGGAGCTCCTACGAGCAGTACTTC.

This clonotype has at least ten counts. J is TRBJ1-1 and V is TRBV5-4, with TRBD1 matching 7 bases. This CDR3 region has 14 residues. V lost 3 bases, J lost 3 bases, and 5 bases stayed unmatched. Germline V gives CDR1 SGHNT, CDR2 YYREEE (reference sequence). The CDR3 sequence is CASSSRGGYTEAFF. The CDR3 DNA follows: TGTGCCAGCAGCTCCAGGGGGGGGTACACTGAAGCTTTCTTT.

This clonotype showed up just a few times. V usage is TRBV12-3 or TRBV12-4 and J usage is TRBJ2-5; 7 nucleotides agree with TRBD1. With 4 bases clipped from V and 3 bases from J, the junction kept 5 bases outside the gene matches. The CDR3 is made up of 14 amino acids. CDR3: CASSSWGTEETQYF. In DNA form, the CDR3 reads TGTGCCAGCAGTTCTTGGGGGACAGAAGAGACCCAGTACTTC.

This clonotype was counted ten times or more. The V gene is TRBV7-6, the J gene TRBJ1-6; D may be TRBD1 (5 bases). The V end was cut by 1 base, the J end by 10 bases, with 8 bases between. This CDR3 is built from 13 residues. Germline V gives CDR1 SGHVS, CDR2 FNYEAQ. The DNA of the CDR3 is TGTGCCAGCAGCTTAGACAGGCTGTCACCCCTCCACTTT. This codes for CASSLDRLSPLHF.

This chain connects TRBV18 to TRBJ1-5, with a tentative D call TRBD1 (5 bases). Trimming shortened V by 2 bases and J by 0 bases, and 8 bases separated the two germline ends. Germline V CDR1 and CDR2: KGHSH, LQKENI. The length of the CDR3 is 15 residues. The CDR3 region has the DNA TGTGCCAGCTCACCAAGAGGGGATAGCAATCAGCCCCAGCATTTT. Protein sequence: CASSPRGDSNQPQHF.

This clonotype was detected many times. The chain joins TRBV11-1 to TRBJ1-3, with 8 bases lining up with TRBD1. The V segment lost 5 bases and the J segment 2 bases; nucleotides outside the gene matches: 5. CDR1 is SGHAT and CDR2 is FQDESV in the germline V gene (reference sequence). The CDR3 is made up of 15 amino acids. CDR3 sequence reads: CASSRDRGPGNTIYF. CDR3 sequence (DNA): TGTGCCAGCAGCAGAGACAGGGGTCCTGGAAACACCATATATTTT.

This clonotype has a count of ten or more. The chain employs TRBV6-5 and TRBJ1-2, with a possible D match to TRBD1 (5 bases). There are 14 residues in the CDR3. V was shortened by 2 bases and J by 6 bases, with 13 bases between the two germline ends. Germline CDR1 reads MNHEY; CDR2 reads SVGAGI. The CDR3 sequence: CASSYTPGGDGYTF. The CDR3 bases are TGTGCCAGCAGTTACACACCGGGGGGGGATGGCTACACCTTC.

This clonotype occurred a few times. The chain recombines TRBV11-1 with TRBJ2-2, with D possibly matching TRBD2 (6 bases). This CDR3 region has 16 residues. The ends were cut back, 2 bases at V and 6 bases at J, with 16 bases in the middle. From germline, CDR1 is SGHAT and CDR2 FQDESV (reference sequence). CDR3 region: CASSLSSREKAGELFF. The CDR3 nucleotides read TGTGCCAGCAGCTTAAGCTCACGGGAGAAGGCCGGGGAGCTGTTTTTT.